This T cell receptor beta chain came from a study of human T cells and chemical hapten exposure. TCRdb called the RACE reads again in MiXCR, with one record for every CDR3 protein. The profile shows tens of thousands of distinct CDR3 sequences, approximately 7% of them singletons. The CDR3 is made up of 14 amino acids. The V gene's germline CDR1 is MNHNY and CDR2 SVGAGI (reference sequence). V lost 4 bases and J 2 bases, leaving 11 bases between the germline ends. Noted time point: pre-sensitization, week 0. This sample's treatment: therapeutic diphenylcyclopropenone sensitization with weekly scalp DPC. This clonotype was recorded many times.

The chain joins TRBV6-6 to TRBJ2-5; no clear D. Source: whole blood, taken in connection with sensitization to the hapten diphenylcyclopropenone (DPC). The sequence came from a woman aged 25-40 years with alopecia areata. Some clones in this sample may be carry-over from other donors' samples. The CDR3 loop reads CASSSPARQETQYF. Here the CDR3 DNA reads TGTGCCAGCAGTTCTCCAGCCCGTCAAGAGACCCAGTACTTC.